This TCR beta chain was retrieved from a study of blood T cell repertoires in COVID-19 (dated by TCRdb to 2020 to 2021). For the wider study: Samples from collaborators originated in the United States, Italy and Spain and spanned both the acute and convalescent phases of COVID-19. HLA class I and class II types, where available, came from metadata supplied by the sample provider rather than from assay-based typing. A freely available public database, intended as a resource for researchers studying the immune response to SARS-CoV-2, is where the repertoires were released. Sample metadata almost always included a de-identified subject ID, COVID-19 status, age in years and sex. Deeply sampled blood TCRbeta repertoires from subjects exposed to, actively infected with, or recovered from COVID-19 were included in the dataset. The samples were drawn from two sources: the first 160 participants of the ongoing ImmuneRACE study, and over 950 subjects contributed by 6 global collaborators. The prospective study material was composed of cDNA or gDNA derived from T cells, B-cell-depleted T cells, or PBMCs. The research as a whole found: The quantity of clinical and demographic metadata differed by source and by participant and was supplied without curation.

Each collaborating institution followed its own protocols to collect whole blood in K2EDTA tubes. For TCRbeta analysis, collaborator samples were shipped as frozen whole blood, as isolated PBMCs, or as DNA extracted from either sample type. V loses 3 bases, J loses 0 bases, and the germline ends lie 8 bases apart. The germline V gene supplies CDR1 ENHRY and CDR2 SYGVKD. From cysteine to phenylalanine, the CDR3 is 14 amino acids long. CDR3 DNA only is kept here, 42 bases in frame from base 1. TCRbeta CDR3 regions were amplified from genomic DNA using the immunoSEQ Assay, a bias-controlled multiplex PCR. In the source study's methods: The number of nucleated cells in each sample was estimated from the amplification of reference gene primers within the assay. Sequence reads were collapsed and filtered to measure the absolute abundance of every unique TCRbeta CDR3 rearrangement. For each sample, productive Simpson clonality was calculated as the square root of Simpson's diversity index across productive rearrangements. This is the immuneACCESS table as TCRdb keeps it, with only in-frame sequences that have V and J called. A part of the clones is gone; compared with another copy, unresolved V genes explain less than half, and the rest is unexplained. V, J and clone size derive from that table, while D and trimming were established from the DNA sequence. This sample lists 200,000 to 250,000 clones; around 86% were detected once. Clones ranked in the top ten supply 9% to 15% of the sample.

In regard to this clone: The antigen it recognizes is unknown. Qualities for individual bases were not recorded, and no much larger clone is one base off.

The sample taken for sequencing was peripheral blood. The rearrangement joined TRBV10-3 to TRBJ1-1; the D gene remains uncertain. The receptor was derived from a man older than 75 with acute or convalescent COVID-19. The DNA sequence is given as TGTGCCATCAGTGAAGCAGGCTTGAACACTGAAGCTTTCTTT. It specifies CAISEAGLNTEAFF.